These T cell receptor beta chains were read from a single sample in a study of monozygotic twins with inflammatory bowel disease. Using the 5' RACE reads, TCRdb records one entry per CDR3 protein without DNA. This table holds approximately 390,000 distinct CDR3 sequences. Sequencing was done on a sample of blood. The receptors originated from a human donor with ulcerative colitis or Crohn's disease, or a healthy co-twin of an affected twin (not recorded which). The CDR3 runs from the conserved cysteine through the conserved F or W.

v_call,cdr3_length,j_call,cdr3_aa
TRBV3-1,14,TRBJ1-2,CASSPGGARSGYTF
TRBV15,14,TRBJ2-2,CATSGSAGVGELFF
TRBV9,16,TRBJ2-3,CASSVDRSGSGNTQYF
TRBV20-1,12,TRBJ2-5,CSARSGRETQYF
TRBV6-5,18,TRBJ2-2,CASSTPPGQGAVAGELFF
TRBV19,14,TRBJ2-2,CASSISGDTGELFF
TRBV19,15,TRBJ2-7,CASSVELGRSYEQYF
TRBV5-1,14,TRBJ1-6,CASSPEGGWSPLHF
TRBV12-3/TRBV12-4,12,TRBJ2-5,CASSLPAETQYF
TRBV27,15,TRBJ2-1,CASSLYYRGDSEQFF
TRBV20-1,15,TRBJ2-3,CSARDRREMSDTQYF
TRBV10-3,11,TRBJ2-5,CAISEKETQYF
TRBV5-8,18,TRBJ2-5,CASSLVGEWTGIGETQYF
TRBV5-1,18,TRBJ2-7,CASSLGQGGLMISYEQYF
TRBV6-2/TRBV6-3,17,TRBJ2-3,CASSYSRTSGPTDTQYF
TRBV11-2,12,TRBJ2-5,CASREEQETQYF
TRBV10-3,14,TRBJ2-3,CAIRAAASTDTQYF
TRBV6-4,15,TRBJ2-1,CASRALAGANNEQFF
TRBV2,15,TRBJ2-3,CASIEVGFGDSTQYF
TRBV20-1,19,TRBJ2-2,CSARDLLAGGGRLGGELFF
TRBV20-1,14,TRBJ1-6,CSAPSPSVNSPLHF
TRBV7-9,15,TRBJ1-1,CASSRSQGRYTEAFF
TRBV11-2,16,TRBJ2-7,CASTPSQRAAPNEQYF
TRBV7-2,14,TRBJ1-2,CASSLPAGAAKDTF
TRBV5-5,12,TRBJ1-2,CASSPGPDGYTF
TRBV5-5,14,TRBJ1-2,CASSLDSGHDGYTF
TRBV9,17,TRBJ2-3,CASSVGVSGRLTDTQYF
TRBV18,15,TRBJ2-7,CASSPGPRGSYEQYF
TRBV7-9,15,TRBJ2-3,CASSSWERSTDTQYF
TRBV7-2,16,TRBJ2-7,CASSPPEIRGGGEQYF
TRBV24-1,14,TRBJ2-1,CATSRPGSYNEQFF
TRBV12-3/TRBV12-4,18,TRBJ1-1,CASSLGVWSRGVNTEAFF
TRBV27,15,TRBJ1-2,CASSPLGMVNYGYTF
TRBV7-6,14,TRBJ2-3,CASSLWQGQDTQYF
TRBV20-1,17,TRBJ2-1,CSAQSPLGGAEYNEQFF
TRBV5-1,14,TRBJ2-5,CASSSTGTKGTQYF
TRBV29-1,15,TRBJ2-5,CSVEYRGGLVETQYF
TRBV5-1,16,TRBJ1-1,CASSSLQGRLNTEAFF
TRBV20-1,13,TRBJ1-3,CSARTGSGNTIYF
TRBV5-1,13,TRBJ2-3,CASARLLTDTQYF
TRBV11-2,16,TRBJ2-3,CASSLEMGTVTDTQYF
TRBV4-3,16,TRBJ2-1,CASSLVVSGPYNEQFF
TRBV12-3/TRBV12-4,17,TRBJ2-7,CASSLVLAGKTPSEQYF
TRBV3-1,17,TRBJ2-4,CASSQVTSTFGKNIQYF
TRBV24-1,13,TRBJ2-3,CATSDPLLDTQYF
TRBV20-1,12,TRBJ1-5,CSGQQENQPQHF
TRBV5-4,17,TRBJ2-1,CASSFDVRGGPYNEQFF
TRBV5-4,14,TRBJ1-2,CASSVGRANYGYTF
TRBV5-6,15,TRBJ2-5,CASREGTGLMKTQYF
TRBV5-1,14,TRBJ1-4,CASSFQGAGEKLFF
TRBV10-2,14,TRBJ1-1,CASRVRSYNTEAFF
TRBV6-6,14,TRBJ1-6,CASRQDRERTPLHF
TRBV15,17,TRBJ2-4,CATSRERNTAIQNIQYF
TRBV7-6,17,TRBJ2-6,CASSLRDRVTGANVLTF
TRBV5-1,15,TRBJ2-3,CASSLGRTAGDTQYF